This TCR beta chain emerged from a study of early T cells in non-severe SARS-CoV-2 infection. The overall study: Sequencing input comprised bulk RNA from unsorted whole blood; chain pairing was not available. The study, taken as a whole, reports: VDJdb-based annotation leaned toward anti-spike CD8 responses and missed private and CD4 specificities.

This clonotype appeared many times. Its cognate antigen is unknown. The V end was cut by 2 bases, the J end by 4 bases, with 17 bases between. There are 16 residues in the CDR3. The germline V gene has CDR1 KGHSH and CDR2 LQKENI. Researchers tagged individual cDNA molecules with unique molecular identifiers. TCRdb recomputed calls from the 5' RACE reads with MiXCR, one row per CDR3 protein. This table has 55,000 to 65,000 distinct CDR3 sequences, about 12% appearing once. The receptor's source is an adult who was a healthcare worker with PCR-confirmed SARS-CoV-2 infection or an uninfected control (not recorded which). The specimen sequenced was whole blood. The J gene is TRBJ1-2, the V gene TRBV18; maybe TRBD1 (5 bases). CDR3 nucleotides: TGTGCCAGCTCACCAGAGGGGCAGACTCGAAGCTATGGCTACACCTTC. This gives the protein CASSPEGQTRSYGYTF.